Below are 27 T cell receptor beta chains sequenced from a single sample in a study of beta chain features in type 1 diabetes. What these receptors recognize is not known. General study results and limits: The study found moderately but significantly shorter TCRB CDR3s in all four CD4+ subsets of Type 1 diabetes patients.

TCRB transcripts that were expressed got sequenced, as all of the isolated RNA had been reverse transcribed. This table comes from immunoSEQ multiplex PCR, and its TCRdb copy is limited to in-frame clones, with some not included. The sample carries 630,000 or so clones, about 14% recorded once. The material sequenced was naive CD4+ T cells from blood. The source of these receptors is a man in his late teens or twenties with type 1 diabetes.

This clone was detected a few times. The V gene is TRBV19, the J gene TRBJ2-7, with 10 bases aligning to TRBD1. Losses at the gene ends were 10 bases for V and 0 bases for J; bases not matched to a gene: 3. This CDR3 is 13 amino acids long. The germline gives CDR1 LNHDA, CDR2 SQIVND (reference sequence). CDR3 residues: CATRDRGSYEQYF. The CDR3 DNA reads as TGTGCCACTCGGGACAGGGGCTCCTACGAGCAGTACTTC.

This chain connects TRBV27 to TRBJ1-1; possible D gene TRBD1, 5 bases. The CDR3 loop spans 18 amino acids. Germline V gene lookup returns CDR1 MNHEY and CDR2 SMNVEV (reference sequence). The ends were cut back, 3 bases at V and 1 base at J, with 21 bases in the middle. CDR3 DNA sequence: TGTGCCAGCAGTTTCCTCGGTCGGGGCCGGGGCCAGAACACTGAAGCTTTCTTT. It is translated as CASSFLGRGRGQNTEAFF.

A few counts support this clone. The gene calls are TRBV30 and TRBJ2-1; TRBD2 matches 8 bases. Germline assignment: CDR1 GTSNPN and CDR2 SVGIG (reference sequence). The CDR3 loop spans 12 amino acids. V gave up 7 bases and J gave up 4 bases; unmatched junction bases: 3. Here the CDR3 reads CASSGQYNEQFF. In DNA, the CDR3 is TGTGCCTCTAGCGGGCAGTACAATGAGCAGTTCTTC.

The chain uses TRBV2 and TRBJ2-7; D is uncertain. The CDR3 has 12 amino acids. Germline V gene sequence: CDR1 SNHLY, CDR2 FYNNEI. Between the trimmed V and J ends, which lost 0 bases and 5 bases, there was a span of 5 bases. The CDR3 nucleotides read TGTGCCAGCAGTGAAGCGCAAAACGAGCAGTACTTC. It codes for CASSEAQNEQYF.

The chain joins TRBV6-5 to TRBJ1-4; D might be TRBD1 (5 bases). Germline CDR1 reads MNHEY; CDR2 reads SVGAGI. Trimming left V 5 bases short and J 3 bases short, with 10 bases between. The CDR3 totals 14 residues. CDR3 sequence (DNA): TGTGCCAGCAGTCGGGGGGTGGCTAATGAAAAACTGTTTTTT. Translated: CASSRGVANEKLFF.

The DNA for the CDR3 is TGTGCCAGCGCCCCCTCGGACACAGATACGCAGTATTTT. This gives the protein CASAPSDTDTQYF. The chain has TRBV28 and TRBJ2-3; D remains ambiguous. The ends were cut back, 8 bases at V and 2 bases at J, with 11 bases in the middle. Germline assignment: CDR1 MDHEN and CDR2 SYDVKM. This CDR3 has 13 residues.

This clone was observed a few times. The genes are TRBV7-9 and TRBJ2-1; unclear D gene. CDR3 length: 15 residues. Trimming took off 3 bases at V and 0 bases at J, with 9 bases between the two ends. Germline V gene data show CDR1 as SEHNR and CDR2 as FQNEAQ (reference sequence). The CDR3 spells CASSFVTGSYNEQFF. The DNA of the CDR3 is TGTGCCAGCAGCTTCGTGACCGGCTCCTACAATGAGCAGTTCTTC.

The chain employs TRBV30 and TRBJ2-3; TRBD2 might be the D (5 bases). The V gene lost 5 bases and the J gene lost 0 bases, with 9 bases spanning the gap. The CDR3 loop spans 13 amino acids. The germline V gene encodes CDR1 GTSNPN and CDR2 SVGIG (reference sequence). The CDR3 protein is CAWATGSTDTQYF. CDR3 DNA sequence: TGTGCCTGGGCTACGGGGAGCACAGATACGCAGTATTTT.

This clone was detected only a few times. This rearrangement joins TRBV30 to TRBJ1-5; TRBD1 matches 8 bases. From germline, CDR1 is GTSNPN and CDR2 SVGIG (reference sequence). The ends lost 3 bases at V and 7 bases at J; junction bases unmatched: 8. The CDR3 contains 14 residues. The CDR3 loop reads CAWRPGQEEQPQHF. The CDR3 DNA is TGTGCCTGGAGACCGGGACAGGAAGAGCAGCCCCAGCATTTT.

This chain connects TRBV7-9 to TRBJ2-3; TRBD1 is a possible D gene (6 bases). CDR3 length: 15 residues. Germline CDR1 SEHNR, CDR2 FQNEAQ (reference sequence). Trimming took 5 bases from V and 2 from J, leaving 14 bases between them. The DNA for the CDR3 is TGTGCCAGCAGCCACCACAGGGAGCACACAGATACGCAGTATTTT. This encodes CASSHHREHTDTQYF.

This clone was picked up a small number of times. The J gene is TRBJ1-1, the V gene TRBV29-1, with no clear D. Per the germline V gene, CDR1 is SQVTM and CDR2 is ANQGSEA. V lost 6 bases to trimming and J lost 1 base, with 6 bases between them. The CDR3 is 11 amino acids. CDR3 loop: CSVQTNTEAFF. The CDR3 nucleotides read TGCAGCGTACAGACGAACACTGAAGCTTTCTTT. Looking up the rest from reference TRBV29-1 and TRBJ1-1 gives the full variable domain: SAVISQKPSRDICQRGTSLTIQCQVDSQVTMMFWYRQQPGQSLTLIATANQGSEATYESGFVIDKFPISRPNLTFSTLTVSNMSPEDSSIYLCSVQTNTEAFFGQGTRLTVV.

A few counts support this clone. The chain has TRBV30 and TRBJ2-5; 13 nucleotides agree with TRBD2. The CDR3 is made up of 14 amino acids. After removal of 8 bases from V and 2 bases from J, the junction contained 5 bases not matched to a gene. Germline V gene data show CDR1 as GTSNPN and CDR2 as SVGIG (reference sequence). Here the CDR3 DNA reads TGTGCCCGTAGGACTAGCGGGGGTCAAGAGACCCAGTACTTC. It is translated as CARRTSGGQETQYF.

This clone showed up just a few times. The gene calls are TRBV7-9 and TRBJ2-5; D perhaps matches TRBD2 (5 bases). Germline V lookup: CDR1 SEHNR, CDR2 FQNEAQ (reference sequence). V was trimmed by 4 bases and J by 5 bases, leaving 14 bases between them. This CDR3 has 14 residues. CDR3 sequence: CASSSRGAAETQYF. The CDR3 DNA sequence: TGTGCCAGCAGCTCCCGTGGAGCGGCCGAGACCCAGTACTTC.

This sequence joins TRBV5-4 and TRBJ1-2; tentative D call: TRBD1 (6 bases). CDR1 and CDR2 (germline): SGHNT, YYREEE (reference sequence). The CDR3 runs 15 residues. V lost 0 bases and J lost 4, with 13 bases in between. CDR3 bases: TGTGCCAGCAGCTTGGGACAGGCGTCCCTCTATGGCTACACCTTC. This translates into CASSLGQASLYGYTF.

The genes are TRBV15 and TRBJ2-7; D gene ambiguous. V lost 1 base to trimming and J lost 2 bases, with 12 bases between them. Per germline, CDR1 LNHNV and CDR2 YYDKDF (reference sequence). The CDR3 spans 15 residues. The CDR3 nucleotides are TGTGCCACCAGCAGAGGGGTCGGTCCTACCTACGAGCAGTACTTC. Its translation: CATSRGVGPTYEQYF.

The chain is built from TRBV13 and TRBJ2-6; the D is unclear. The CDR3 consists of 15 residues. V dropped 0 bases and J dropped 0 bases, with 3 bases sitting between them. Germline lookup yields CDR1 PRHDT and CDR2 FYEKMQ (reference sequence). The DNA for the CDR3 is TGTGCCAGCAGCTTAGGCCCCTCTGGGGCCAACGTCCTGACTTTC. Its translation is CASSLGPSGANVLTF.

This clone showed up just a few times. This chain joins TRBV10-2 and TRBJ2-6; 10 bases line up with TRBD1. V shed 10 bases, J shed 4 bases, and the junction held 13 bases outside the gene matches. CDR1 and CDR2 (germline): WSHSY, SAAADI. The length of the CDR3 is 17 residues. The CDR3, as DNA: TGCGCCACCTCCGATGGACAGGGGGTAAGCGGGGCCAACGTCCTGACTTTC. Translation gives CATSDGQGVSGANVLTF.

This clone turned up a few times. The chain carries TRBV13 and TRBJ2-1; no definite D call. Germline-derived CDR1 and CDR2 are PRHDT and FYEKMQ (reference sequence). The V end lost 5 bases, the J end lost 0 bases, and 8 bases lay between the germline ends. The CDR3 covers 14 residues. DNA of the CDR3: TGTGCCAGCAGCCCCGAAACCTCCTACAATGAGCAGTTCTTC. It is translated as CASSPETSYNEQFF.

The V call is TRBV6-5, the J call TRBJ2-2; perhaps TRBD2 as D (6 bases). The CDR3 consists of 11 residues. Deletions cut 10 bases from V and 5 bases from J, with 8 bases between. The germline CDR1 and CDR2 sequences are MNHEY and SVGAGI. The CDR3 nucleotides are TGTGCCATCCGGGGGACCGGGGAGCTGTTTTTT. Translated, it gives CAIRGTGELFF.

This clone was found a few times. A read error may explain this, as a much larger clone is one base away. The V call is TRBV28, the J call TRBJ2-3; D gene ambiguous. From germline, CDR1 is MDHEN and CDR2 SYDVKM. Trimming stripped 4 bases from V and 4 bases from J, with 3 bases between. The CDR3 totals 11 residues. The CDR3 loop is CASSYADTQYF. Written as DNA, the CDR3 is TGTGCCAGCAGTTACGCAGATACGCAGTATTTT.

The sample holds a few counts of this clone. V and J are TRBV29-1 and TRBJ1-1; 9 bases fit TRBD1. J was trimmed by 4 bases and V by 7 bases; bases with no gene match: 16. The CDR3 has 16 amino acids. Germline assignment: CDR1 SQVTM and CDR2 ANQGSEA. The CDR3, as DNA: TGCAGCGCCGGGACAGGGAGTCTAAGCGCTCGCACTGAAGCTTTCTTT. It yields the protein CSAGTGSLSARTEAFF.

This clone was counted only a few times. The chain carries TRBV11-2 and TRBJ2-3; no clear D. The CDR3 covers 13 residues. Trimming shortened V by 6 bases and J by 5 bases, and 12 bases separated the two germline ends. Germline V gene sequence: CDR1 SGHAT, CDR2 FQNNGV. CDR3 sequence reads: CASSLNLEDTQYF. CDR3 DNA: TGTGCCAGCAGTCTCAATCTTGAAGATACGCAGTATTTT. The full variable domain, in which reference TRBV11-2 and TRBJ2-3 provide the parts outside the CDR3, is EAGVAQSPRYKIIEKRQSVAFWCNPISGHATLYWYQQILGQGPKLLIQFQNNGVVDDSQLPKDRFSAERLKGVDSTLKIQPAKLEDSAVYLCASSLNLEDTQYFGPGTRLTVL.

This clone was picked up a small number of times. The chain couples TRBV30 to TRBJ2-4; unclear D gene. CDR3 length: 16 amino acids. Germline CDR1 GTSNPN, CDR2 SVGIG (reference sequence). Trimming took off 8 bases at V and 0 bases at J, with 20 bases between the two ends. In DNA, the CDR3 is TGTGCCGGATCTAGAGTAGTAACCGTAGCCAAAAACATTCAGTACTTC. As protein: CAGSRVVTVAKNIQYF.

The chain uses TRBV4-3 and TRBJ2-6, with D maybe TRBD1 (5 bases). With 4 bases removed from V and 1 base from J, the gap between germline ends came to 17 bases. The CDR3 is 18 amino acids. Per germline, CDR1 LGHNA and CDR2 YSLEER. The CDR3 region has the DNA TGCGCCAGCAGCCTTGAGGTGGGGCGAGCGTCTGGGGCCAACGTCCTGACTTTC. It is translated as CASSLEVGRASGANVLTF.

A few counts support this clone. The chain couples TRBV4-2 to TRBJ2-3, with D possibly matching TRBD1 (6 bases). The V gene lost 4 bases and the J gene lost 4 bases, with 9 bases spanning the gap. The CDR3 length is 13 residues. Germline CDR1 LGHNA, CDR2 YNFKEQ. CDR3 in amino acids: CASSPGTSDTQYF. The CDR3 nucleotides read TGTGCCAGCAGCCCAGGGACATCAGATACGCAGTATTTT.

This clone has a handful of counts. The chain carries TRBV2 and TRBJ1-1; TRBD1 might be the D (6 bases). The CDR3 covers 13 residues. Germline assignment: CDR1 SNHLY and CDR2 FYNNEI. Trimming removed 11 bases from V and 6 bases from J, with 19 bases in between. CDR3 amino acids: CAGQGEGVAEAFF. The CDR3 DNA reads TGTGCCGGGCAAGGGGAGGGGGTCGCTGAAGCTTTCTTT. The variable domain in full, completed from reference TRBV2 and TRBJ1-1, reads EPEVTQTPSHQVTQMGQEVILRCVPISNHLYFYWYRQILGQKVEFLVSFYNNEISEKSEIFDDQFSVERPDGSNFTLKIRSTKLEDSAMYFCAGQGEGVAEAFFGQGTRLTVV.

This sequence joins TRBV6-5 and TRBJ2-7; weak D call: TRBD1 (5 bases). The CDR3 spans 13 residues. Germline V gene lookup returns CDR1 MNHEY and CDR2 SVGAGI. The V end lost 6 bases, the J end lost 0 bases, and 9 bases lay between the germline ends. The CDR3, as DNA: TGTGCCAGCAGGGAGACAGCCTCCTACGAGCAGTACTTC. Protein product: CASRETASYEQYF.